The 13 T cell receptor beta chains below come from one sample, sequenced in a study of Graves' ophthalmopathy and Graves' hyperthyroidism. Amplification of TCR beta CDR3 regions used RNA transcripts. HTBI-primed RT-PCR formed the first round, and a multiplex PCR formed the second. TCRdb independently ran MiXCR on the multiplex PCR reads; one entry per CDR3 protein. The table lists over a million distinct CDR3 sequences, about 38% of them singletons. Sequencing used peripheral blood or thyroid tissue (not recorded which). These receptors were taken from an adult man with Graves' hyperthyroidism.

This clonotype was counted many times. The chain couples TRBV20-1 to TRBJ1-3; a weak D match, TRBD1 (5 bases). Germline V lookup: CDR1 DFQATT, CDR2 SNEGSKA (reference sequence). The CDR3 contains 17 residues. The V end lost 0 bases, the J end lost 2 bases, and 17 bases lay between the germline ends. The CDR3 is CSAREGLGPDPGNTIYF. The CDR3 DNA follows: TGCAGTGCTAGAGAAGGATTGGGACCGGACCCTGGAAACACCATATATTTT.

This clonotype was found many times. The chain links TRBV7-2 to TRBJ1-3; possibly TRBD1 for D (5 bases). V lost 2 bases and J lost 0, with 8 bases in between. Per the germline V gene, CDR1 is SGHTA and CDR2 is FQGNSA. This CDR3 has 15 amino acids. The CDR3 reads CASSLWGGSGNTIYF. In DNA form, the CDR3 reads TGTGCCAGCAGCTTATGGGGGGGCTCTGGAAACACCATATATTTT.

This clonotype has at least ten counts. The chain recombines TRBV29-1 with TRBJ2-5, with D tentatively TRBD2 (5 bases). The germline V gene encodes CDR1 SQVTM and CDR2 ANQGSEA. V dropped 3 bases and J dropped 6 bases, with 17 bases sitting between them. The CDR3 is 14 amino acids. In DNA form, the CDR3 reads TGCAGCGTTGAGCGGCGGCTAGCCCCCCAGACCCAGTACTTC. Amino acids: CSVERRLAPQTQYF. Supplemented by reference TRBV29-1 and TRBJ2-5, the full variable domain reads SAVISQKPSRDICQRGTSLTIQCQVDSQVTMMFWYRQQPGQSLTLIATANQGSEATYESGFVIDKFPISRPNLTFSTLTVSNMSPEDSSIYLCSVERRLAPQTQYFGPGTRLLVL.

This clonotype was seen ten or more times. The rearrangement links TRBV20-1 to TRBJ2-7, with D hard to call. The germline V and J ends were trimmed by 0 bases and 0 bases, with 9 bases remaining between them. Germline CDR1 DFQATT, CDR2 SNEGSKA (reference sequence). The CDR3 consists of 14 residues. CDR3 nucleotides: TGCAGTGCTAGAGACTTCCAAAGCTCCTACGAGCAGTACTTC. The encoded protein is CSARDFQSSYEQYF.

The chain joins TRBV12-3 or TRBV12-4 to TRBJ2-7; D is undetermined. Trimming took off 5 bases at V and 0 bases at J, with 11 bases between the two ends. This CDR3 is 14 amino acids long. CDR3 coding DNA: TGTGCCAGCAGTGCCGAGGTGAGCTCCTACGAGCAGTACTTC. Protein product: CASSAEVSSYEQYF.

This sequence joins TRBV30 and TRBJ1-2, with 12 bases fitting TRBD1. Germline CDR1 GTSNPN, CDR2 SVGIG (reference sequence). J was trimmed by 7 bases and V by 6 bases; bases with no gene match: 3. The CDR3 consists of 12 residues. The CDR3 bases are TGTGCCTGTCGGGACAGGGGGCTTGGCTACACCTTC. It yields the protein CACRDRGLGYTF.

This chain connects TRBV7-9 to TRBJ2-5, with D perhaps matching TRBD2 (5 bases). The CDR3 is made up of 15 amino acids. With 4 bases removed from V and 4 bases from J, the gap between germline ends came to 16 bases. CDR1 is SEHNR and CDR2 is FQNEAQ in the germline V gene (reference sequence). Written as DNA, the CDR3 is TGTGCCAGCAGCTCAGAGGGTCGAAGCTTAGAGACCCAGTACTTC. This encodes CASSSEGRSLETQYF.

The rearrangement uses TRBV6-5 and TRBJ2-7; D tentatively reads TRBD1 or TRBD2 (6 bases each). Looked up from germline, CDR1 is MNHEY and CDR2 is SVGAGI. Trimming cost V 0 bases and J 4 bases, with 13 bases left between them. This CDR3 spans 15 amino acids. The CDR3 spells CASSYSRGAGYEQYF. The CDR3 nucleotides are TGTGCCAGCAGTTACTCCAGGGGCGCGGGGTACGAGCAGTACTTC.

This clonotype appeared many times. This chain's CDR3 is CASSVGRFGELFF. CDR3 nucleotides: TGTGCCAGCAGCGTAGGACGATTCGGGGAGCTGTTTTTT. The chain uses TRBV9 and TRBJ2-2, with D uncertain. Looked up from germline, CDR1 is SGDLS and CDR2 is YYNGEE. This CDR3 spans 13 amino acids. V was pared by 0 bases and J by 7 bases, with 7 bases between.

The rearrangement uses TRBV14 and TRBJ2-7; TRBD1 matches at 7 bases. The CDR3 runs 15 residues. Germline V gives CDR1 SGHDN, CDR2 FVKESK. With 5 bases clipped from V and 3 bases from J, the junction kept 10 bases outside the gene matches. Here the CDR3 reads CASSTRQGGGYEQYF. In DNA, the CDR3 is TGTGCCAGCAGCACTCGACAGGGTGGTGGCTACGAGCAGTACTTC.

This clonotype occurred many times. This sequence joins TRBV19 and TRBJ2-7; 11 bases are a match to TRBD1. Germline V CDR1 and CDR2: LNHDA, SQIVND (reference sequence). V lost 5 bases and J lost 5; bases outside the gene matches: 5. CDR3 size: 14 residues. The CDR3 sequence: CASSHRDRGNEQYF. The CDR3 bases are TGTGCCAGTAGTCACCGGGACAGGGGGAACGAGCAGTACTTC.

This clonotype was picked up many times. The CDR3 nucleotides read TGTGCCAGCAGCCGACCGGGACAGTATGTACGCGAGCAGTACTTC. Its protein product is CASSRPGQYVREQYF. The genes are TRBV7-9 and TRBJ2-7, with 7 bases aligning to TRBD1. V lost 5 bases and J lost 6; bases outside the gene matches: 13. The CDR3 is 15 residues long. Germline values: CDR1 SEHNR, CDR2 FQNEAQ (reference sequence).

Notes on this clonotype: A much larger clone sits a single nucleotide away, making a read error possible. A read error is likely, as this CDR3 ends without the conserved phenylalanine or tryptophan. This rearrangement joins TRBV12-3 or TRBV12-4 to TRBJ1-1; D is uncertain. V lost 7 bases and J 10 bases, leaving 13 bases between the germline ends. This CDR3 comprises 11 residues. The DNA of the CDR3 is TGTGCCAGCACCTATGACTTAGGAGCTTTCCTT. Protein: CASTYDLGAFL.